This TCR beta chain was identified during a study of cytomegalovirus exposure and HLA in healthy donors. Looked up from germline, CDR1 is SNHLY and CDR2 is FYNNEI. V was trimmed by 8 bases and J by 2 bases, leaving 16 bases between them. There are 15 residues in the CDR3. The PCR ran on 60 Vbeta and 13 Jbeta primers. In the original analysis: A later analysis counted around 74 million unique TCR beta chains, around 12 million shared. TCRdb's copy holds only in-frame clones and misses some; the assay was immunoSEQ multiplex PCR. Clone size and the V and J calls come from that table; the DNA yielded D and trimming. The sample has 250,000 to 350,000 clones; about four fifths are singletons.

This receptor was identified in a girl aged 2 to 10 in good health and CMV-seronegative. The V call is TRBV2, the J call TRBJ1-3; D uncertain. Sequencing was performed on PBMCs. The CDR3 here is CASSFGGLAGNTIYF. CDR3 sequence (DNA): TGTGCCAGCTCGTTCGGCGGATTAGCTGGAAACACCATATATTTT.